This entry lists 11 T cell receptor beta chains sequenced from one sample in a study of blood T cell repertoires in COVID-19. The assay was immunoSEQ multiplex PCR, and TCRdb's table has in-frame clones only and misses some. Of approximately 120,000 clones listed, 90% are singletons. Specimen: peripheral blood. These receptors all come from a human donor in a cohort sampled during active COVID-19.

The gene calls are TRBV18 and TRBJ1-4; unclear D gene. The CDR3 runs 16 residues. CDR1 and CDR2 (germline): KGHSH, LQKENI. V shed 6 bases and J shed 0 bases, with 14 bases lying between them. This CDR3 is CASSLVKLPTNEKLFF. DNA of the CDR3: TGTGCCAGCTCTCTCGTGAAGCTTCCAACTAATGAAAAACTGTTTTTT. The full variable domain, rest sourced from reference TRBV18 and TRBJ1-4, is NAGVMQNPRHLVRRRGQEARLRCSPMKGHSHVYWYRQLPEEGLKFMVYLQKENIIDESGMPKERFSAEFPKEGPSILRIQQVVRGDSAAYFCASSLVKLPTNEKLFFGSGTQLSVL.

About this clone: Other DNA sequences in this sample translate to the same CDR3. This chain connects TRBV19 to TRBJ1-6; TRBD1 agrees at 7 bases. This CDR3 region has 14 residues. Germline V lookup: CDR1 LNHDA, CDR2 SQIVND (reference sequence). The trim removed 6 bases at V and 7 bases at J, leaving 6 bases unmatched. The CDR3 DNA reads TGTGCCAGTAGATCAACAGGGGTGAATTCACCCCTCCACTTT. Amino acid sequence: CASRSTGVNSPLHF.

CDR3 nucleotides: TGTGCCAGCAGTGGAGGGGAGCCCTACGAGCAGTACTTC. It codes for CASSGGEPYEQYF. The chain has TRBV7-6 and TRBJ2-7; a possible D gene is TRBD2 (6 bases). In germline, CDR1 is SGHVS, CDR2 FNYEAQ. V lost 6 bases to trimming and J lost 2 bases, with 11 bases between them. The CDR3 contains 13 residues.

The chain has TRBV7-9 and TRBJ2-3, with a weak D call TRBD2 (5 bases). V was cut by 6 bases and J by 2 bases, with 21 bases left in between. The CDR3 loop spans 17 amino acids. Germline assignment: CDR1 SEHNR and CDR2 FQNEAQ (reference sequence). DNA of the CDR3: TGTGCCAGCAGTTTATACCCGAGGGCGGAGACCACAGATACGCAGTATTTT. It yields the protein CASSLYPRAETTDTQYF.

J is TRBJ1-1 and V is TRBV29-1; weak D call: TRBD1 (5 bases). CDR1 is SQVTM and CDR2 is ANQGSEA in the germline V gene. Trimming removed 4 bases at V and 1 base at J, with 10 bases between. CDR3 length equals 13 residues. CDR3 bases: TGCAGCGTTGGAGTCAGGGCGAACACTGAAGCTTTCTTT. Encoded protein: CSVGVRANTEAFF.

This clone was detected only once. This chain links TRBV24-1 with TRBJ2-5; TRBD1 matches 8 bases. Looked up from germline, CDR1 is KGHDR and CDR2 is SFDVKD. After removal of 2 bases from V and 4 bases from J, the junction contained 5 bases not matched to a gene. CDR3 length: 15 residues. The CDR3 sequence: CATSDSDRVGETQYF. DNA of the CDR3: TGTGCCACCAGTGATTCGGACAGGGTGGGAGAGACCCAGTACTTC.

The chain couples TRBV19 to TRBJ1-2; D not resolved. The CDR3 spans 12 residues. From germline, CDR1 is LNHDA and CDR2 SQIVND (reference sequence). V lost 10 bases to trimming and J lost 8 bases, with 17 bases between them. The CDR3 spells CATQKPPGGYTF. CDR3 in DNA: TGTGCCACCCAAAAGCCTCCCGGGGGCTACACCTTC.

V usage is TRBV7-9 and J usage is TRBJ2-1; TRBD2 agrees at 8 bases. V lost 3 bases, J lost 2 bases, and 9 bases stayed unmatched. Per the germline V gene, CDR1 is SEHNR and CDR2 is FQNEAQ (reference sequence). There are 17 residues in the CDR3. This CDR3 is CASSLGVAGLPYNEQFF. The CDR3 DNA reads as TGTGCCAGCAGCTTGGGGGTAGCGGGGTTGCCCTACAATGAGCAGTTCTTC.

This clone has only a few counts. The chain recombines TRBV3-1 (or the pseudogene TRBV3-2) with TRBJ1-2, with 7 bases matching TRBD1. Trimming at V came to 4 bases and at J to 3 bases, leaving 8 bases not matched to a gene. The CDR3 spans 15 residues. The V gene's germline CDR1 is LGHDT and CDR2 YNNKEL (reference sequence). As DNA, the CDR3 is TGTGCCAGCAGCCCACAGGGGCTGGGGGACTATGGCTACACCTTC. Its protein product is CASSPQGLGDYGYTF.

CDR3 loop: CASSSRADYEKLFF. In nucleotides, the CDR3 is TGTGCCAGCAGCTCGCGGGCGGATTATGAAAAACTGTTTTTT. The chain couples TRBV5-4 to TRBJ1-4; D remains ambiguous. Trimming removed 3 bases from V and 6 bases from J, with 12 bases in between. The CDR3 has 14 residues. The germline V gene has CDR1 SGHNT and CDR2 YYREEE (reference sequence).

The chain couples TRBV4-2 to TRBJ2-7; the match to TRBD2 covers 14 bases. The trim removed 5 bases at V and 2 bases at J, leaving 8 bases unmatched. The germline V gene has CDR1 LGHNA and CDR2 YNFKEQ. This CDR3 contains 17 residues. The CDR3 loop is CASSASGTSGSPYEQYF. In DNA form, the CDR3 reads TGTGCCAGCAGCGCCTCGGGGACTAGCGGGAGTCCCTACGAGCAGTACTTC.